This paragraph reports one T cell receptor (beta chain). Clones were read by immunoSEQ multiplex PCR, and TCRdb kept only the in-frame ones, dropping some. The profile shows about 48,000 clones, 88% of them singletons. The sample originates from a study of T cell changes during pregnancy in multiple sclerosis. This clonotype was obtained from a female donor with multiple sclerosis, enrolled in a pregnancy study. Here the sequenced sample was CD4+ T cells from peripheral blood mononuclear cells, taken in the second trimester of pregnancy.

Here the CDR3 DNA reads TGTGCCAGCAGCACCGGACAGGTCGGCACAGATACGCAGTATTTT. This gives the protein CASSTGQVGTDTQYF. The gene calls are TRBV28 and TRBJ2-3; 7 bases agree with TRBD1. The CDR3 runs to 15 residues. CDR1 MDHEN and CDR2 SYDVKM come from the germline V gene. J lost 1 base, V lost 6 bases, and 7 bases had no gene match.